These T cell receptor beta chains were read from a single sample in a study of T cell responses to AZD1222 COVID-19 vaccine. Using immunoSEQ multiplex PCR, the repertoire was profiled, and TCRdb retains in-frame clones only, with some absent. The sample lists 93,000 or so clones; roughly 89% were seen once. The sequenced sample was peripheral blood, obtained on day 0 of AZD1222 vaccination. All receptors come from an adult in good health. Both conserved end residues are part of each CDR3. Each record gives: clone size, J gene, D gene, V gene, CDR3 protein, CDR3 DNA. A D gene is named only where the DNA matches it firmly. For some rows the clone size is stated as once, few or many, or as a class when expanded; others skip it.

-	TRBJ2-2	-	TRBV30	CAWSVGYTGELFF	TGTGCCTGGAGTGTGGGGTACACCGGGGAGCTGTTTTTT
-	TRBJ2-1	-	TRBV7-3	CASSLGNYNEQFF	TGTGCCAGCAGCTTAGGCAACTACAATGAGCAGTTCTTC
-	TRBJ2-7	-	TRBV11-2	CASSLVDGSYEQYF	TGTGCCAGCAGCTTAGTGGACGGATCCTACGAGCAGTACTTC
-	TRBJ2-3	TRBD2	TRBV7-3	CASSLQLAGGNTQYF	TGTGCCAGCAGCTTACAACTAGCGGGAGGAAATACGCAGTATTTT
once	TRBJ1-1	TRBD1	TRBV19	CASNHRGRTTEAFF	TGTGCCAGTAACCACAGGGGGCGGACGACTGAAGCTTTCTTT
-	TRBJ1-5	-	TRBV15	CATSRGDSNQPQHF	TGTGCCACCAGCAGAGGGGATAGCAATCAGCCCCAGCATTTT
-	TRBJ2-5	TRBD2	TRBV6-6	CASRPTSGRVQETQYF	TGTGCCAGCAGACCCACTAGCGGAAGGGTCCAAGAGACCCAGTACTTC
-	TRBJ2-1	-	TRBV5-1	CASNFGTERNEQFF	TGCGCCAGCAACTTCGGGACCGAGAGGAATGAGCAGTTCTTC
few	TRBJ1-6	TRBD1	TRBV19	CASSSTHPQGAQGLIPLHF	TGTGCCAGTTCTTCAACCCATCCACAGGGGGCGCAAGGTCTTATCCCCCTCCACTTT
-	TRBJ1-2	-	TRBV12-3/TRBV12-4	CASSPDAYYGYTF	TGTGCCAGCAGCCCCGACGCTTACTATGGCTACACCTTC
few	TRBJ1-2	-	TRBV3-1/TRBV3-2	CASSQERPDGYTF	TGTGCCAGCAGCCAAGAGCGGCCGGATGGCTACACCTTC
few	TRBJ1-4	TRBD1	TRBV7-9	CASSYQDRGRTNEKLFF	TGTGCCAGCAGCTACCAGGACAGGGGGCGTACTAATGAAAAACTGTTTTTT
-	TRBJ2-7	TRBD1	TRBV11-2	CASSWTGVGEQYF	TGTGCCAGCAGCTGGACAGGTGTGGGCGAGCAGTACTTC
-	TRBJ2-3	-	TRBV19	CASSIGGRGADTQYF	TGTGCCAGTAGTATAGGAGGCAGGGGCGCAGATACGCAGTATTTT
-	TRBJ1-5	-	TRBV28	CASRAARDNQPQHF	TGTGCCAGCCGCGCGGCGAGAGACAATCAGCCCCAGCATTTT
once	TRBJ2-1	TRBD2	TRBV7-9	CASSGTSGSVNNEQFF	TGTGCCAGCAGCGGTACTAGCGGGAGTGTGAACAATGAGCAGTTCTTC
-	TRBJ2-5	-	TRBV5-5	CASSWGTGVHSRQETQYF	TGTGCCAGCAGCTGGGGGACGGGGGTACACTCCCGCCAAGAGACCCAGTACTTC
-	TRBJ1-5	-	TRBV30	CAWSGQGFIQPQHF	TGTGCCTGGAGTGGGCAGGGATTTATTCAGCCCCAGCATTTT
-	TRBJ1-1	-	TRBV28	CASASPPKATEAFF	TGTGCCAGCGCCTCCCCCCCGAAGGCCACTGAAGCTTTCTTT
-	TRBJ1-2	TRBD1	TRBV27	CASSLGGGQGYGYTF	TGTGCCAGCAGTTTAGGAGGGGGCCAGGGCTATGGCTACACCTTC
-	TRBJ2-1	TRBD1	TRBV10-3	CAIRGTGRNEQFF	TGTGCCATCAGGGGGACAGGGAGGAATGAGCAGTTCTTC
-	TRBJ2-7	TRBD1	TRBV30	CALRGLSWSEQYF	TGTGCCTTGAGGGGGCTGTCTTGGTCCGAGCAGTACTTC